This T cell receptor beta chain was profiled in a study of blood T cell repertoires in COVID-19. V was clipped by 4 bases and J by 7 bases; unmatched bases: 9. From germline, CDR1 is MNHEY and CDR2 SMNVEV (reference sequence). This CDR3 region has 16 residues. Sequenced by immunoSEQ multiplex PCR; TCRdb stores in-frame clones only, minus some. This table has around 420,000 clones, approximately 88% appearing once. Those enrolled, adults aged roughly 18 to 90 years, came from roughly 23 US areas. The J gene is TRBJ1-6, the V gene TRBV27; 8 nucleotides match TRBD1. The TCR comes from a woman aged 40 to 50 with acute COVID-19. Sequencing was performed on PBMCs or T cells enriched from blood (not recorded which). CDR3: CASSWASRGQNSPLHF. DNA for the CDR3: TGTGCCAGCAGTTGGGCCTCCAGGGGGCAGAATTCACCCCTCCACTTT.